Listed below are T cell receptor beta chains from one sample, sequenced in a study of cytomegalovirus exposure and HLA in healthy donors. Profiled with immunoSEQ multiplex PCR; TCRdb holds only in-frame clones, not every one. Among about 230,000 clones listed, more than 75% were seen once. Input material: PBMCs. Receptors were obtained from a human donor in good health. The CDR3 runs from the conserved cysteine through the conserved F or W. The order of the fields is D gene, J gene, V gene, clone size, CDR3 DNA, CDR3 protein. D genes are given only for firm matches. The size field is filled for only some rows; it gives once, few, many or a size class.

d_gene: TRBD1
j_gene: TRBJ2-2
v_gene: TRBV27
abundance: .
CDR3nt: TGTGCCAACAAGACAGGGAGCACCGGGGAGCTGTTTTTT
CDR3aa: CANKTGSTGELFF

d_gene: .
j_gene: TRBJ2-1
v_gene: TRBV9
abundance: .
CDR3nt: TGTGCCAGCAGCGTAAGGTGGGAGTCCTATGAGCAGTTCTTC
CDR3aa: CASSVRWESYEQFF

d_gene: .
j_gene: TRBJ1-5
v_gene: TRBV5-4
abundance: .
CDR3nt: TGTGCCAGCAGCTTGGGGGGCTCATCGGGCGGAAATCAGCCCCAGCATTTT
CDR3aa: CASSLGGSSGGNQPQHF

d_gene: TRBD2
j_gene: TRBJ2-1
v_gene: TRBV28
abundance: .
CDR3nt: TGTGCCAGCAGTTTCCAAGGACTAGCGGGAGGGGGGCAGATGGGGTTCTTC
CDR3aa: CASSFQGLAGGGQMGFF

d_gene: TRBD1
j_gene: TRBJ2-7
v_gene: TRBV19
abundance: .
CDR3nt: TGTGCCAGTAGTATAGGCGGGACAGGGGATTACGAGCAGTACTTC
CDR3aa: CASSIGGTGDYEQYF

d_gene: TRBD2
j_gene: TRBJ2-1
v_gene: TRBV28
abundance: .
CDR3nt: TGTGCCAGCCGACTAGCGGGAGGTCCAAGCTCCTACAATGAGCAGTTCTTC
CDR3aa: CASRLAGGPSSYNEQFF

d_gene: .
j_gene: TRBJ2-2
v_gene: TRBV29-1
abundance: .
CDR3nt: TGCAGCGTTGAAAGGGGAACCGGGGAGCTGTTTTTT
CDR3aa: CSVERGTGELFF

d_gene: TRBD2
j_gene: TRBJ2-7
v_gene: TRBV27
abundance: once
CDR3nt: TGTGCCAGCAGTTTACGACCTACGGCTAGCGGGGGATTTACCTACGAGCAGTACTTC
CDR3aa: CASSLRPTASGGFTYEQYF

d_gene: .
j_gene: TRBJ2-7
v_gene: TRBV18
abundance: .
CDR3nt: TGTGCCAGCTCACCACCTCTGGGGGCCAACGAGCAGTACTTC
CDR3aa: CASSPPLGANEQYF

d_gene: TRBD1
j_gene: TRBJ2-7
v_gene: TRBV15
abundance: .
CDR3nt: TGTGCCACCAGCAGAGCCAGGGGGCTCTACGAGCAGTACTTC
CDR3aa: CATSRARGLYEQYF

d_gene: .
j_gene: TRBJ1-2
v_gene: TRBV7-9
abundance: .
CDR3nt: TGTGCCAGCAGCTTAGAGAGCTATGGCTACACCTTC
CDR3aa: CASSLESYGYTF

d_gene: .
j_gene: TRBJ1-4
v_gene: TRBV7-9
abundance: .
CDR3nt: TGTGCCAGCAGCTTAGTGGAGGCAACTAATGAAAAACTGTTTTTT
CDR3aa: CASSLVEATNEKLFF

d_gene: TRBD2
j_gene: TRBJ2-3
v_gene: TRBV2
abundance: .
CDR3nt: TGTGCCAGCAGGGAGGGACTAGCGGGAGATACGCAGTATTTT
CDR3aa: CASREGLAGDTQYF

d_gene: .
j_gene: TRBJ1-5
v_gene: TRBV28
abundance: .
CDR3nt: TGTGCCAGCAGTTTTCGGAGCAATCAGCCCCAGCATTTT
CDR3aa: CASSFRSNQPQHF

d_gene: TRBD2
j_gene: TRBJ2-7
v_gene: TRBV2
abundance: .
CDR3nt: TGTGCCAGCAGCCACCTACTAGCGGGACGCACGAACGAGCAGTACTTC
CDR3aa: CASSHLLAGRTNEQYF

d_gene: TRBD1
j_gene: TRBJ2-3
v_gene: TRBV19
abundance: .
CDR3nt: TGTGCCAGTACCATTGGACAGGGAGAAGATACGCAGTATTTT
CDR3aa: CASTIGQGEDTQYF